One and the same sample provided the 10 T cell receptor beta chains below, sequenced in a study of early T cells in non-severe SARS-CoV-2 infection. TCRdb re-analysed the 5' RACE reads in MiXCR, keeping a single row per CDR3 protein. The repertoire has 55,000 to 80,000 distinct CDR3 sequences, roughly 11% of them found once; the top ten carry roughly 6%. The starting material was whole blood, obtained at baseline. The receptors come from an adult who was a healthcare worker with PCR-confirmed SARS-CoV-2 infection or an uninfected control (not recorded which).

This clonotype was counted a few times. V gene TRBV9 combines with J gene TRBJ2-7, with D perhaps given as TRBD1 or TRBD2 (5 bases each). V dropped 4 bases and J dropped 4 bases, with 15 bases sitting between them. The CDR3 length is 14 residues. Per the germline V gene, CDR1 is SGDLS and CDR2 is YYNGEE. The CDR3 DNA sequence: TGTGCCAGCAGCCCTGGGGACGGACCTTACGAGCAGTACTTC. Its protein product is CASSPGDGPYEQYF.

The CDR3 DNA reads as TGTGCCAGCAGTTTAACCCCGACTAGCGGGGTTTACGAGCAGTACTTC. As protein: CASSLTPTSGVYEQYF. V gene TRBV12-3 or TRBV12-4 combines with J gene TRBJ2-7; 11 nucleotides line up with TRBD2. This CDR3 spans 16 amino acids. The V segment lost 2 bases and the J segment 4 bases; nucleotides outside the gene matches: 7.

The table lists this clonotype with a few counts. V and J are TRBV20-1 and TRBJ1-2, with 9 bases matching TRBD1. V lost 6 bases and J lost 7; bases outside the gene matches: 6. Germline loops: CDR1 DFQATT, CDR2 SNEGSKA (reference sequence). The CDR3 covers 12 residues. This chain's CDR3 is CSATGTGLGYTF. For the CDR3, the DNA is TGCAGTGCAACCGGGACAGGGCTTGGCTACACCTTC.

The chain is built from TRBV14 and TRBJ1-6, with D unclear. Germline V gives CDR1 SGHDN, CDR2 FVKESK. Trimming took off 2 bases at V and 6 bases at J, with 5 bases between the two ends. The CDR3 spans 13 residues. In nucleotides, the CDR3 is TGTGCCAGCAGCCAACGGCTTAATTCACCCCTCCACTTT. This gives the protein CASSQRLNSPLHF.

There are a few counts of this clonotype. The chain has TRBV28 and TRBJ1-1, with D uncertain. The CDR3 runs to 15 residues. CDR1 is MDHEN, CDR2 SYDVKM, per germline. V was shortened by 5 bases and J by 0 bases, with 13 bases between the two germline ends. The CDR3 DNA sequence: TGTGCCAGCAGTCCCGGTGGTGGGATGAACACTGAAGCTTTCTTT. It is translated as CASSPGGGMNTEAFF.

The chain joins TRBV7-2 to TRBJ1-1; TRBD1 might be the D (5 bases). The V end was cut by 2 bases, the J end by 4 bases, with 23 bases between. The germline V gene has CDR1 SGHTA and CDR2 FQGNSA. The CDR3 is made up of 18 amino acids. This CDR3 reads CASSLFPSSGRVGTEAFF. The DNA of the CDR3 is TGTGCCAGCAGCTTATTCCCCTCCTCGGGGCGCGTGGGCACTGAAGCTTTCTTT.

This sequence joins TRBV18 and TRBJ1-1; D call uncertain. Trimming shortened V by 1 base and J by 5 bases, and 8 bases separated the two germline ends. The germline gives CDR1 KGHSH, CDR2 LQKENI. The CDR3 length is 13 residues. CDR3 region: CASSPQRDTEAFF. In DNA, the CDR3 is TGTGCCAGCTCACCACAACGGGATACTGAAGCTTTCTTT.

The chain couples TRBV11-1 to TRBJ2-2; D is possibly TRBD1 (6 bases). V lost 2 bases and J lost 4, with 11 bases in between. Germline lookup yields CDR1 SGHAT and CDR2 FQDESV (reference sequence). This CDR3 comprises 15 residues. CDR3 nucleotide sequence: TGTGCCAGCAGCTTAATTGGGGGCCGCACCGGGGAGCTGTTTTTT. Translation: CASSLIGGRTGELFF.

The chain carries TRBV20-1 and TRBJ1-4, with D hard to call. CDR3 length equals 14 residues. CDR1 and CDR2 (germline): DFQATT, SNEGSKA (reference sequence). Trimming shortened V by 6 bases and J by 1 base, and 12 bases separated the two germline ends. The CDR3 here is CSALERRTNEKLFF. CDR3 nucleotides: TGCAGTGCCCTCGAGCGGAGAACTAATGAAAAACTGTTTTTT.

There are many counts of this clonotype. The chain couples TRBV29-1 to TRBJ2-3; weak D call: TRBD1 (5 bases). Germline V gene data show CDR1 as SQVTM and CDR2 as ANQGSEA. CDR3 length: 13 amino acids. Deletions cut 7 bases from V and 2 bases from J, with 13 bases between. CDR3 coding DNA: TGCAGCGGCGGCAGGGATAACACAGATACGCAGTATTTT. This codes for CSGGRDNTDTQYF.